These T cell receptor beta chains were read from a single sample in a study of T cell responses to AZD1222 COVID-19 vaccine. Assay used: immunoSEQ multiplex PCR; TCRdb lists only in-frame clones, some missing. The sample carries some 100,000 clones, 85% to 90% recorded once. Sequencing was performed on peripheral blood, taken on day 0 of AZD1222 vaccination. The receptors come from an adult in good health. CDR3s include the opening cysteine and the closing phenylalanine or tryptophan. A D gene is named only where the DNA matches it firmly. The size field is filled for only some rows; it gives once, few, many or a size class.

abundance	v_gene	d_gene	j_gene	CDR3nt	CDR3aa
.	TRBV7-9	TRBD2	TRBJ2-3	TGTGCCAGCAGCCCCAGCCGGCTAGCGGGAGGGTACACAGATACGCAGTATTTT	CASSPSRLAGGYTDTQYF
.	TRBV7-9	.	TRBJ1-1	TGTGCCAGCAGCTTAGCCGGGGGGATGAACACTGAAGCTTTCTTT	CASSLAGGMNTEAFF
.	TRBV4-3	TRBD1	TRBJ1-6	TGCGCCAGCAGCCATGACAGGGGCCCCTTAGGTTCACCCCTCCACTTT	CASSHDRGPLGSPLHF
.	TRBV2	.	TRBJ2-1	TGTGCCAGCAGTGTAGCGGTGCGCCACAATGAGCAGTTCTTC	CASSVAVRHNEQFF
once	TRBV27	.	TRBJ1-4	TGTGCCAGCAGTTTCCAGCCTGCAACTAATGAAAAACTGTTTTTT	CASSFQPATNEKLFF
once	TRBV14	.	TRBJ1-4	TGTGCCAGCAGCCGTCTCCGGGGCAGAAATGAAAAACTGTTTTTT	CASSRLRGRNEKLFF
few	TRBV30	TRBD1	TRBJ1-5	TGTGCCTGGGGGACAGGAGATTGGCAGCCCCAGCATTTT	CAWGTGDWQPQHF
.	TRBV15	TRBD1	TRBJ2-7	TGTGCCACCAGCAGAACAGGGACAGCCGAGCAGTACTTC	CATSRTGTAEQYF
.	TRBV30	TRBD1	TRBJ1-1	TGTGCCTGGACCAGGGGGCGTGGGACTGAAGCTTTCTTT	CAWTRGRGTEAFF
.	TRBV5-8	.	TRBJ1-4	TGTGCCAGCAGCCCCGGCGGCAGGGCGAATGAAAAACTGTTTTTT	CASSPGGRANEKLFF
.	TRBV2	TRBD2	TRBJ2-7	TGTGCCAGCAGTGCTGGACTAGCGGGACCCTACGAGCAGTACTTC	CASSAGLAGPYEQYF
.	TRBV4-3	.	TRBJ1-2	TGCGCCAGCAGCCAAGTACAGGTCACCTATGGCTACACCTTC	CASSQVQVTYGYTF
.	TRBV28	TRBD2	TRBJ2-7	TGTGCCAGCAGTTTCAGCGGGAGTTCCTACGAGCAGTACTTC	CASSFSGSSYEQYF
.	TRBV5-4	.	TRBJ1-2	TGTGCCAGCAGCTTGGGCCTAGAGTTGATGCGCTACACCTTC	CASSLGLELMRYTF
.	TRBV27	.	TRBJ2-5	TGTGCCAGCAGTTGGTCCCCCGAAGTCTCTGAGACCCAGTACTTC	CASSWSPEVSETQYF
.	TRBV3-1/TRBV3-2	TRBD1	TRBJ1-5	TGTGCCAGCAGCCAATCCCCGAGATACCGCGACAGGGGGCCGTGTCAGCCCCAGCATTTT	CASSQSPRYRDRGPCQPQHF
few	TRBV5-4	.	TRBJ2-5	TGTGCCAGCAGCTTCCGGGAGACCCAGTACTTC	CASSFRETQYF
once	TRBV7-2	TRBD1	TRBJ1-2	TGTGCCAGCAGCTTCGGGACAGATGATGGCTACACCTTC	CASSFGTDDGYTF
.	TRBV7-3	TRBD1	TRBJ2-2	TGTGCCAGCAGCCCCGGGACAGGAACCGGGGAGCTGTTTTTT	CASSPGTGTGELFF
.	TRBV7-2	.	TRBJ1-1	TGTGCCAGCAGCCCGCATGGGGGGTCCCCTGAAGCTTTCTTT	CASSPHGGSPEAFF